This entry lists 20 T cell receptor beta chains sequenced from one sample in a study of monozygotic twins with inflammatory bowel disease. Using the 5' RACE reads, TCRdb records one entry per CDR3 protein without DNA. The sample table sets out some 160,000 distinct CDR3 sequences. Sequenced input: blood. The origin of the receptors is a human donor with ulcerative colitis or Crohn's disease, or a healthy co-twin of an affected twin (not recorded which).

The chain employs TRBV20-1 and TRBJ2-7; TCRdb names TRBD1, which stays unverified in the absence of DNA. The CDR3 sequence is 15 residues long. Per the germline V gene, CDR1 is DFQATT and CDR2 is SNEGSKA (reference sequence). CDR3 in amino acids: CSASRRGIAAYEQYF.

This sequence joins TRBV9 and TRBJ1-6; TCRdb proposes TRBD1, but this gene call is untestable without DNA. This CDR3 has 15 amino acids. CDR1 is SGDLS, CDR2 YYNGEE, per germline. The CDR3 loop reads CASSQTTGFNSPLHF.

The V call is TRBV2, the J call TRBJ1-2; without DNA, the TCRdb call of TRBD1 cannot be checked. Per the germline V gene, CDR1 is SNHLY and CDR2 is FYNNEI. This CDR3 contains 12 residues. CDR3 loop: CASLAGPGGYTF.

The genes are TRBV5-4 and TRBJ1-5; the D call from TCRdb, TRBD1, cannot be confirmed without DNA. This CDR3 spans 12 amino acids. CDR1 and CDR2 (germline): SGHNT, YYREEE (reference sequence). The chain's CDR3 is CASSFNGGPQHF. Drawing the rest from reference TRBV5-4 and TRBJ1-5, the complete variable domain is ETGVTQSPTHLIKTRGQQVTLRCSSQSGHNTVSWYQQALGQGPQFIFQYYREEENGRGNFPPRFSGLQFPNYSSELNVNALELDDSALYLCASSFNGGPQHFGDGTRLSIL.

The CDR3 sequence is CASSQPNSPLHF. This chain connects TRBV3-1 to TRBJ1-6. CDR3 length: 12 residues. Germline CDR1 and CDR2: LGHDT and YNNKEL (reference sequence).

This rearrangement joins TRBV12-3 or TRBV12-4 to TRBJ1-5; TCRdb lists TRBD1, though no DNA is available to test this call. The CDR3 loop spans 15 amino acids. The CDR3 here is CASSLQGSVNQPQHF.

V gene TRBV27 combines with J gene TRBJ2-7; TCRdb calls TRBD1, which cannot be checked without DNA. There are 14 residues in the CDR3. In germline, CDR1 is MNHEY, CDR2 SMNVEV (reference sequence). CDR3 region: CASSFTGAPYEQYF.

The chain recombines TRBV5-6 with TRBJ2-7; checking the TCRdb D call of TRBD2 is not possible without DNA. The germline V gene encodes CDR1 SGHDT and CDR2 YYEEEE. The CDR3 consists of 14 residues. The CDR3: CASSFMGLAYEQYF.

The rearrangement links TRBV18 to TRBJ2-2. The CDR3 is made up of 16 amino acids. Germline V CDR1 and CDR2: KGHSH, LQKENI. The CDR3 sequence: CASSPTGTLNTGELFF.

The rearrangement uses TRBV6-5 and TRBJ2-7. Looked up from germline, CDR1 is MNHEY and CDR2 is SVGAGI. CDR3 size: 16 residues. CDR3: CASSYVGSGRPYEQYF.

V is TRBV20-1 and J is TRBJ1-5; TCRdb gives TRBD1 as the D gene, but with no DNA this cannot be confirmed. Per the germline V gene, CDR1 is DFQATT and CDR2 is SNEGSKA (reference sequence). The CDR3 runs to 15 residues. The CDR3 loop is CSARDDRGGGQPQHF.

The chain links TRBV27 to TRBJ1-6. Germline CDR1 is MNHEY and CDR2 is SMNVEV (reference sequence). The CDR3 length is 12 residues. The CDR3 sequence is CASSSNREALHF.

The gene calls are TRBV6-6 and TRBJ2-1; TCRdb selects TRBD1, and the lack of DNA leaves this call unchecked. The CDR3 covers 14 residues. Per germline, CDR1 MNHNY and CDR2 SVGAGI (reference sequence). The CDR3 sequence is CASSRGQDLNEQFF.

J is TRBJ1-5 and V is TRBV6-1; TCRdb's D call, TRBD1, is unchecked because there is no DNA. Per germline, CDR1 MNHNS and CDR2 SASEGT. The CDR3 sequence is 13 residues long. CDR3 sequence reads: CASTTGGNQPQHF.

The chain joins TRBV20-1 to TRBJ2-3; TCRdb calls TRBD2, which cannot be checked without DNA. This CDR3 comprises 13 residues. CDR1 DFQATT and CDR2 SNEGSKA come from the germline V gene (reference sequence). This CDR3 is CSAVLVRGSTQYF.

The V and J genes are TRBV29-1 and TRBJ2-1; the D call from TCRdb, TRBD1, cannot be confirmed without DNA. Looked up from germline, CDR1 is SQVTM and CDR2 is ANQGSEA. This CDR3 is built from 11 residues. CDR3 sequence reads: CSAEGYNEQFF.

The chain joins TRBV7-9 to TRBJ2-7; without DNA, the TCRdb call of TRBD2 cannot be checked. Looked up from germline, CDR1 is SEHNR and CDR2 is FQNEAQ (reference sequence). The CDR3 runs to 14 residues. The CDR3 sequence is CASSSGLTSYEQYF.

This rearrangement joins TRBV20-1 to TRBJ2-5; as DNA is missing, the TRBD1 call by TCRdb cannot be tested. CDR1 and CDR2 (germline): DFQATT, SNEGSKA (reference sequence). The CDR3 totals 15 residues. CDR3 protein: CSARAVIRAQETQYF.

V is TRBV7-9 and J is TRBJ1-1; TCRdb selects TRBD1, and the lack of DNA leaves this call unchecked. CDR3 length: 13 residues. The germline V gene encodes CDR1 SEHNR and CDR2 FQNEAQ (reference sequence). The CDR3: CASTPTENTEAFF.

The chain couples TRBV10-3 to TRBJ2-3; with no DNA, the TCRdb D assignment of TRBD2 cannot be verified. The germline V gene encodes CDR1 ENHRY and CDR2 SYGVKD. There are 14 residues in the CDR3. CDR3 amino acids: CAISLLGATDTQYF.